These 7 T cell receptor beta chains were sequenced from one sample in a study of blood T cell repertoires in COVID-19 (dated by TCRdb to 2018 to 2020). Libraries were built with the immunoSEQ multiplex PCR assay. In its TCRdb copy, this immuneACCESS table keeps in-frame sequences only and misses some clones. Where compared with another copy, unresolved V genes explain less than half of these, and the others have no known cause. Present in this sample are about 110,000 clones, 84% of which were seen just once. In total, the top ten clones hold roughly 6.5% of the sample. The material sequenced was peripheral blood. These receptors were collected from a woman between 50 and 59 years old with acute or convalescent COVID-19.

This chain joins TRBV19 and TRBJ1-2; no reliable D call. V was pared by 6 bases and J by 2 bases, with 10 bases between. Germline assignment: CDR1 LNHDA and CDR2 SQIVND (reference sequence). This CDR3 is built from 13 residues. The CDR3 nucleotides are TGTGCCAGTAGCCAGACTGCCAACTATGGCTACACCTTC. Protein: CASSQTANYGYTF. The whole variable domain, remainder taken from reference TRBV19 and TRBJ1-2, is DGGITQSPKYLFRKEGQNVTLSCEQNLNHDAMYWYRQDPGQGLRLIYYSQIVNDFQKGDIAEGYSVSREKKESFPLTVTSAQKNPTAFYLCASSQTANYGYTFGSGTRLTVV.

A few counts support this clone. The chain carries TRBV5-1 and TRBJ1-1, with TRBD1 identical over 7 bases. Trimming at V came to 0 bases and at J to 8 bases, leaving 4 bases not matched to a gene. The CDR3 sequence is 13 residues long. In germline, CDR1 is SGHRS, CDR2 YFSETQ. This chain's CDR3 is CASSLGTGGEAFF. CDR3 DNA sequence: TGCGCCAGCAGCTTGGGGACAGGTGGGGAAGCTTTCTTT.

CDR3 bases: TGCGCCAGCAGCATCGGGTTCTCTGGAAACACCATATATTTT. It translates to CASSIGFSGNTIYF. The chain couples TRBV5-1 to TRBJ1-3; D is undetermined. The CDR3 sequence is 14 residues long. Trimming removed 4 bases from V and 0 bases from J, with 8 bases in between. Germline CDR1 and CDR2: SGHRS and YFSETQ.

As DNA, the CDR3 is TGTGCTAGTGGCCCTGACAGGGAGGCTCCTAACTATGGCTACACCTTC. Translating it yields CASGPDREAPNYGYTF. This chain uses TRBV12-5 with TRBJ1-2; 7 nucleotides agree with TRBD1. Germline CDR1 LGHNT, CDR2 FRNRAP. CDR3 length: 16 amino acids. V trimming: 6 bases; J trimming: 0 bases; junction bases outside the gene matches: 10.

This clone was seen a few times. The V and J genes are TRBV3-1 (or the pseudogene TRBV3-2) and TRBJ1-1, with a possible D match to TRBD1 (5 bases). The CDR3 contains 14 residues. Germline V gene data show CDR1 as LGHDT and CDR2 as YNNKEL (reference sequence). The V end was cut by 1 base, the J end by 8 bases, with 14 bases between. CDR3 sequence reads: CASSQVVGDSEAFF. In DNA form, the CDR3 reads TGTGCCAGCAGCCAAGTAGTGGGGGACTCGGAAGCTTTCTTT.

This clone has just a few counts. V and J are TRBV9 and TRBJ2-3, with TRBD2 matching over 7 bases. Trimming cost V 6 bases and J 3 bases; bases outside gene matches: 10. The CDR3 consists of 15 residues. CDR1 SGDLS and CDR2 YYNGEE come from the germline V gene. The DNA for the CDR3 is TGTGCCAGCACTAAAAGGACTAGTCAAACAGATACGCAGTATTTT. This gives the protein CASTKRTSQTDTQYF.

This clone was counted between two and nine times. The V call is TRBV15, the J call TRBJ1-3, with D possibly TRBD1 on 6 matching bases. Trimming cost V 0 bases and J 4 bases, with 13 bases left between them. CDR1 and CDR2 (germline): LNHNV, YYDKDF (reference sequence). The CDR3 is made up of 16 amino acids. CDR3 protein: CATSRDRQGMGNTIYF. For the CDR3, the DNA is TGTGCCACCAGCAGAGATCGGCAGGGGATGGGAAACACCATATATTTT.